Following are 32 T cell receptor beta chains from one sample sequenced in a study of T-cell memory formation after mild COVID-19. TCRdb recomputed calls from the 5' RACE reads with MiXCR, one row per CDR3 protein. The top ten hold 22% of the sample, which has roughly 310,000 distinct CDR3 sequences, roughly 15% seen once. Sequencing was done on a sample of PBMCs or a T cell subset sorted from them (not recorded which). These receptors all come from a man aged 18 to 30 who had mild COVID-19 (a few samples of this study predate the infection). Cell type and time point are not known.

This clonotype was detected ten times or more. This chain uses TRBV25-1 with TRBJ1-1, with D unclear. Trimming took 6 bases from V and 1 from J, leaving 3 bases between them. This CDR3 spans 11 amino acids. The germline V gene has CDR1 MGHDK and CDR2 SYGVNS. CDR3 sequence reads: CASRRNTEAFF. Written as DNA, the CDR3 is TGTGCCAGCAGGCGGAACACTGAAGCTTTCTTT.

This clonotype was found a few times. The CDR3 is CASSEDTLPAGNTIYF. DNA for the CDR3: TGCGCCAGCAGCGAGGACACCCTCCCCGCTGGAAACACCATATATTTT. This chain connects TRBV5-1 to TRBJ1-3; weak D call: TRBD1 (5 bases). From germline, CDR1 is SGHRS and CDR2 YFSETQ. V was clipped by 4 bases and J by 2 bases, with 16 bases between them. The CDR3 extends over 16 amino acids.

The chain uses TRBV6-2 or TRBV6-3 and TRBJ1-5, with D unresolved. Trimming left V 6 bases short and J 5 bases short, with 14 bases between. The germline gives CDR1 MNHEY, CDR2 SVGEGT. There are 14 residues in the CDR3. The CDR3 DNA reads as TGTGCCAGCAGCGCGGACCTAAACTATCAGCCCCAGCATTTT. Translated, it gives CASSADLNYQPQHF.

This chain connects TRBV30 to TRBJ2-7, with D unclear. Trimming left V 2 bases short and J 2 bases short, with 10 bases between. This CDR3 comprises 13 residues. The germline V gene encodes CDR1 GTSNPN and CDR2 SVGIG (reference sequence). CDR3 protein: CAWSSQAAYEQYF. In DNA form, the CDR3 reads TGTGCCTGGAGTTCCCAGGCTGCCTACGAGCAGTACTTC.

This chain links TRBV24-1 with TRBJ2-3; D remains unclear. V gave up 4 bases and J gave up 2 bases, with 15 bases separating them. CDR1 KGHDR and CDR2 SFDVKD come from the germline V gene. This CDR3 is built from 16 residues. Here the CDR3 reads CATSDTWTRTTDTQYF. The CDR3 bases are TGTGCCACCAGTGACACGTGGACCCGGACCACAGATACGCAGTATTTT.

This clonotype was observed at least ten times. This rearrangement joins TRBV4-3 to TRBJ1-1, with TRBD1 identical over 8 bases. The CDR3 is 14 amino acids. J lost 4 bases, V lost 0 bases, and 1 base had no gene match. In germline, CDR1 is LGHNA, CDR2 YSLEER. CDR3 residues: CASSQDDRGTEAFF. The CDR3 DNA reads as TGCGCCAGCAGCCAAGATGACAGGGGCACTGAAGCTTTCTTT.

This clonotype was detected a few times. The genes are TRBV7-9 and TRBJ1-4; D is uncertain. V was cut by 1 base and J by 8 bases, with 11 bases left in between. Germline CDR1 and CDR2: SEHNR and FQNEAQ (reference sequence). This CDR3 is 14 amino acids long. CDR3 DNA sequence: TGTGCCAGCAGCTTAGGGGCCGCTAGGGAAAAACTGTTTTTT. Its translation is CASSLGAAREKLFF.

This clonotype was seen more than once but under ten times. The V and J genes are TRBV6-5 and TRBJ2-2; no definite D call. V was shortened by 0 bases and J by 0 bases, with 8 bases between the two germline ends. Per the germline V gene, CDR1 is MNHEY and CDR2 is SVGAGI. This CDR3 has 16 amino acids. The CDR3 region is CASSYSPLANTGELFF. The CDR3 DNA sequence: TGTGCCAGCAGTTACTCTCCACTCGCGAACACCGGGGAGCTGTTTTTT.

This chain uses TRBV5-1 with TRBJ1-3, with D tentatively TRBD1 (6 bases). Trimming removed 0 bases from V and 4 bases from J, with 14 bases in between. Germline CDR1 reads SGHRS; CDR2 reads YFSETQ. The length of the CDR3 is 16 residues. The CDR3 bases are TGCGCCAGCAGCTTGGGATACAGGGCTGCCGGAAACACCATATATTTT. Translating it yields CASSLGYRAAGNTIYF. The full variable domain, with the rest looked up from reference TRBV5-1 and TRBJ1-3, is KAGVTQTPRYLIKTRGQQVTLSCSPISGHRSVSWYQQTPGQGLQFLFEYFSETQRNKGNFPGRFSGRQFSNSRSEMNVSTLELGDSALYLCASSLGYRAAGNTIYFGEGSWLTVV.

On this clonotype: At one end the junction does not follow the germline gene, possibly because of a read error. This chain joins TRBV27 and TRBJ1-1; D unresolved. The CDR3 spans 15 residues. Germline loops: CDR1 MNHEY, CDR2 SMNVEV (reference sequence). CDR3 in DNA: TGTGCCAGCATTTTAAGGTTCGCCTTGAACACTGAAGCTTTCTTT. It codes for CASILRFALNTEAFF.

V gene TRBV6-5 combines with J gene TRBJ2-1; D possibly uses TRBD1 or TRBD2 (5 bases each). V was clipped by 0 bases and J by 9 bases, with 9 bases between them. The CDR3 length is 13 residues. Germline-derived CDR1 and CDR2 are MNHEY and SVGAGI. In DNA form, the CDR3 reads TGTGCCAGCAGTTACTCCTCAGGGAGTGAGCAGTTCTTC. Residues: CASSYSSGSEQFF.

The chain has TRBV7-2 and TRBJ2-3; 9 nucleotides align to TRBD1. The CDR3 length is 14 residues. Trimming at V came to 4 bases and at J to 5 bases, leaving 4 bases not matched to a gene. Per germline, CDR1 SGHTA and CDR2 FQGNSA. The CDR3 sequence is CASSWDRAKDTQYF. The CDR3 nucleotides read TGTGCCAGCAGCTGGGACAGGGCGAAAGATACGCAGTATTTT.

The table lists this clonotype with a few counts. The chain joins TRBV29-1 to TRBJ1-1, with 7 bases lining up with TRBD1. V was clipped by 6 bases and J by 1 base; unmatched bases: 5. The CDR3 length is 13 residues. Germline V lookup: CDR1 SQVTM, CDR2 ANQGSEA. CDR3 sequence reads: CSVVGQANTEAFF. The CDR3 DNA is TGCAGCGTAGTAGGACAGGCGAACACTGAAGCTTTCTTT.

This chain connects TRBV27 to TRBJ2-7, with D perhaps TRBD1 (5 bases). Germline V CDR1 and CDR2: MNHEY, SMNVEV (reference sequence). The CDR3 runs to 16 residues. Between the trimmed V and J ends, which lost 5 bases and 3 bases, there was a span of 20 bases. DNA of the CDR3: TGTGCCAGCAGTCCCTACAGGCCTCCCCGAGTCTACGAGCAGTACTTC. Encoded protein: CASSPYRPPRVYEQYF.

This clonotype appeared a few times. The chain joins TRBV6-5 to TRBJ2-7; D gene unclear. Trimming left V 0 bases short and J 2 bases short, with 8 bases between. Looked up from germline, CDR1 is MNHEY and CDR2 is SVGAGI. The CDR3 is 14 amino acids. The CDR3 nucleotides read TGTGCCAGCAGTTACTCACGGGTCACCTACGAGCAGTACTTC. It specifies CASSYSRVTYEQYF.

The sample holds a few counts of this clonotype. The genes are TRBV12-3 or TRBV12-4 and TRBJ1-5; D unresolved. CDR3 size: 14 residues. Trimming took 6 bases from V and 2 from J, leaving 11 bases between them. CDR3: CASSPGRGNQPQHF. The CDR3 coding sequence is TGTGCCAGCAGCCCTGGACGGGGCAATCAGCCCCAGCATTTT.

The chain combines TRBV6-1 with TRBJ1-4; D call uncertain. V was trimmed by 2 bases and J by 2 bases, leaving 9 bases between them. CDR1 MNHNS and CDR2 SASEGT come from the germline V gene. This CDR3 spans 15 amino acids. The CDR3 is CASSEPGQTNEKLFF. In nucleotides, the CDR3 is TGTGCCAGCAGTGAACCCGGTCAGACTAATGAAAAACTGTTTTTT.

The chain carries TRBV9 and TRBJ2-7; TRBD2 matches 7 bases. This CDR3 spans 14 amino acids. Germline V gene lookup returns CDR1 SGDLS and CDR2 YYNGEE. With V trimmed by 2 bases and J by 4 bases, 6 bases remained unmatched. CDR3 nucleotides: TGTGCCAGCAGCGTGGGCGGGGGAATGTACGAGCAGTACTTC. Its protein is CASSVGGGMYEQYF.

This clonotype occurred a few times. The genes are TRBV20-1 and TRBJ2-7, with 11 bases fitting TRBD1. The junction had 8 bases not matched to a gene; V was cut back by 1 base and J by 6 bases. Germline CDR1 is DFQATT and CDR2 is SNEGSKA (reference sequence). This CDR3 is built from 15 residues. The CDR3 reads CSARGPGQGAGEQYF. Written as DNA, the CDR3 is TGCAGTGCTAGAGGTCCTGGACAGGGGGCCGGCGAGCAGTACTTC.

The chain couples TRBV2 to TRBJ2-2; D unclear. The germline V gene has CDR1 SNHLY and CDR2 FYNNEI. This CDR3 is 14 amino acids long. V was shortened by 5 bases and J by 6 bases, with 13 bases between the two germline ends. The CDR3 bases are TGTGCCAGCAGTCGAGACTGGGATGCCGGGGAGCTGTTTTTT. Its protein product is CASSRDWDAGELFF. The entire variable domain, with the rest obtained from reference TRBV2 and TRBJ2-2, is as follows: EPEVTQTPSHQVTQMGQEVILRCVPISNHLYFYWYRQILGQKVEFLVSFYNNEISEKSEIFDDQFSVERPDGSNFTLKIRSTKLEDSAMYFCASSRDWDAGELFFGEGSRLTVL.

Ten or more counts support this clonotype. The CDR3 loop is CASSTGTGVLGSPLHF. CDR3 in DNA: TGCGCCAGCAGCACCGGGACAGGGGTTTTGGGTTCACCCCTCCACTTT. This chain uses TRBV5-1 with TRBJ1-6, with 10 bases aligning to TRBD1. The V gene end was trimmed by 4 bases and the J gene end by 9 bases; junction bases not matched to a gene: 10. This CDR3 region has 16 residues. CDR1 and CDR2 from the germline V gene are SGHRS and YFSETQ.

This clonotype was observed a handful of times. The chain is built from TRBV4-1 and TRBJ2-7; D is unresolved. Germline V gene lookup returns CDR1 MGHRA and CDR2 YSYEKL. Trimming removed 0 bases at V and 0 bases at J, with 12 bases between. The CDR3 length is 16 residues. The DNA for the CDR3 is TGCGCCAGCAGCCAAGAAAGCGAAGGAAACTCCTACGAGCAGTACTTC. Protein product: CASSQESEGNSYEQYF.

This chain connects TRBV7-9 to TRBJ2-5; either TRBD1 or TRBD2 may supply D (6 bases each). The CDR3 is 15 residues long. CDR1 and CDR2 from the germline V gene are SEHNR and FQNEAQ (reference sequence). V was shortened by 4 bases and J by 5 bases, with 17 bases between the two germline ends. The CDR3: CASSSQRGAGETQYF. The CDR3 region has the DNA TGTGCCAGCAGCTCCCAAAGGGGGGCCGGGGAGACCCAGTACTTC.

The chain couples TRBV6-6 to TRBJ1-5, with 12 bases fitting TRBD1. Germline V gene sequence: CDR1 MNHNY, CDR2 SVGAGI (reference sequence). The V and J ends lost 4 bases and 13 bases, in that order; junction bases with no gene match: 8. This CDR3 has 14 amino acids. The CDR3 sequence is CASSLSGTGGPQHF. In nucleotides, the CDR3 is TGTGCCAGCAGTTTATCCGGGACAGGGGGCCCTCAGCATTTT.

V gene TRBV3-1 combines with J gene TRBJ1-2; the D gene is possibly TRBD1 (5 bases). The germline V gene encodes CDR1 LGHDT and CDR2 YNNKEL (reference sequence). The V end was cut by 1 base, the J end by 8 bases, with 14 bases between. The CDR3 is 14 amino acids. The CDR3 DNA sequence: TGTGCCAGCAGCCAAGGTGTTAGGGACTCCGGCTACACCTTC. It specifies CASSQGVRDSGYTF.

V gene TRBV5-6 combines with J gene TRBJ1-3; 10 nucleotides agree with TRBD1. Germline V gene lookup returns CDR1 SGHDT and CDR2 YYEEEE. Losses at the gene ends were 4 bases for V and 0 bases for J; bases not matched to a gene: 13. The CDR3 spans 19 residues. CDR3 sequence reads: CASSEGDRGPWVSGNTIYF. The CDR3 bases are TGTGCCAGCAGCGAAGGGGACAGGGGACCTTGGGTCTCTGGAAACACCATATATTTT.

The chain links TRBV6-2 or TRBV6-3 to TRBJ1-3; perhaps TRBD1 as D (5 bases). The CDR3 loop spans 15 amino acids. Germline V gene data show CDR1 as MNHEY and CDR2 as SVGEGT. V was shortened by 2 bases and J by 4 bases, with 12 bases between the two germline ends. CDR3: CASSYRGTTGNTIYF. CDR3 sequence (DNA): TGTGCCAGCAGTTACAGAGGGACCACCGGAAACACCATATATTTT.

This clonotype has a handful of counts. The rearrangement links TRBV29-1 to TRBJ2-3; D call uncertain. The CDR3 spans 12 residues. Germline V CDR1 and CDR2: SQVTM, ANQGSEA. Trimming removed 6 bases at V and 0 bases at J, with 7 bases between. CDR3 amino acids: CSVRTSTDTQYF. CDR3 DNA sequence: TGCAGCGTCCGAACTAGCACAGATACGCAGTATTTT.

This clonotype occurred a few times. The chain has TRBV6-5 and TRBJ1-5, with D perhaps matching TRBD1 (6 bases). V was cut by 0 bases and J by 1 base, with 7 bases left in between. The CDR3 extends over 15 amino acids. The germline V gene encodes CDR1 MNHEY and CDR2 SVGAGI. CDR3 amino acids: CASSYSGASNQPQHF. CDR3 DNA: TGTGCCAGCAGTTACTCGGGGGCCAGCAATCAGCCCCAGCATTTT.

There are a few counts of this clonotype. This chain uses TRBV6-2 or TRBV6-3 with TRBJ2-7, with 7 bases matching TRBD1. The CDR3 is 14 residues long. Trimming removed 4 bases from V and 5 bases from J; junction bases left unmatched: 8. Germline-derived CDR1 and CDR2 are MNHEY and SVGEGT. In DNA, the CDR3 is TGTGCCAGCAGTTCCCCGCAGGGGGACCACGAGCAGTACTTC. The encoded protein is CASSSPQGDHEQYF.

At least ten counts were recorded for this clonotype. V gene TRBV7-2 combines with J gene TRBJ2-2; D may correspond to TRBD1 or TRBD2 (6 bases each). The V and J ends lost 4 bases and 7 bases respectively, with 16 bases between them. The CDR3 has 15 residues. From germline, CDR1 is SGHTA and CDR2 FQGNSA. The CDR3 sequence is CASSSQGRINGELFF. CDR3 DNA: TGTGCCAGCAGCTCGCAGGGGAGGATAAACGGGGAGCTGTTTTTT.

This clonotype was recorded at least ten times. The rearrangement joins TRBV7-2 to TRBJ2-5; unclear D gene. The ends were cut back, 5 bases at V and 2 bases at J, with 6 bases in the middle. The CDR3 loop spans 12 amino acids. CDR1 is SGHTA and CDR2 is FQGNSA in the germline V gene. This chain's CDR3 is CASSPLQETQYF. The CDR3 DNA reads as TGTGCCAGCAGCCCTCTACAAGAGACCCAGTACTTC.